One and the same sample provided the 22 T cell receptor beta chains below, sequenced in a study of CD4 T cells in relation to SARS-CoV-2 and coronaviruses. Sequencing used immunoSEQ multiplex PCR; TCRdb keeps in-frame clones, though not all of them. In the table there are around 20,000 clones, more than 70% of which are singletons. These receptors lack a known antigen. CD4+ T cells from unexposed donors were obtained before the COVID-19 pandemic (2011-2018). Isolation of CD4+ T cells took place after approximately eleven days in culture. The specimen sequenced was CD4+ T cells from PBMCs, cultured in vitro. Receptor source: a human donor in good health.

The gene calls are TRBV24-1 and TRBJ2-1; TRBD2 matches at 11 bases. Germline V gene lookup returns CDR1 KGHDR and CDR2 SFDVKD. This CDR3 has 15 amino acids. J lost 12 bases, V lost 1 base, and 7 bases had no gene match. CDR3 coding DNA: TGTGCCACCAGTGATTTAACGCTAGCGGGAGGCCGGCAGTTCTTC. It yields the protein CATSDLTLAGGRQFF.

The chain is built from TRBV7-3 and TRBJ2-1, with a possible D match to TRBD2 (5 bases). The CDR3 spans 17 residues. From germline, CDR1 is SGHTA and CDR2 FQGTGA. V lost 0 bases and J lost 0, with 12 bases in between. CDR3 residues: CASSLTHGLDSYNEQFF. CDR3 sequence (DNA): TGTGCCAGCAGCTTAACGCATGGACTCGACTCCTACAATGAGCAGTTCTTC.

This chain joins TRBV5-1 and TRBJ2-2; D is uncertain. Between the trimmed V and J ends, which lost 4 bases and 4 bases, there was a span of 8 bases. Germline V gene data show CDR1 as SGHRS and CDR2 as YFSETQ. The CDR3 consists of 13 residues. CDR3 region: CASSPSGTGELFF. CDR3 in DNA: TGCGCCAGCAGCCCATCAGGCACCGGGGAGCTGTTTTTT.

V gene TRBV12-5 combines with J gene TRBJ2-7, with TRBD1 matching over 8 bases. The CDR3 contains 15 residues. Unmatched junction bases numbered 9, after V lost 4 bases and J lost 4 bases. From germline, CDR1 is LGHNT and CDR2 FRNRAP. CDR3 DNA sequence: TGTGCTAGTGGTTCCGACAGGGGTTCCGCGTACGAGCAGTACTTC. Residues: CASGSDRGSAYEQYF.

This clone was detected only once. The CDR3 is CASSSRTSGSTDTQYF. The DNA of the CDR3 is TGTGCCAGCAGCAGCAGGACTAGCGGAAGCACAGATACGCAGTATTTT. V gene TRBV9 combines with J gene TRBJ2-3, with 10 bases that match TRBD2. V lost 4 bases, J lost 0 bases, and 5 bases stayed unmatched. The CDR3 covers 16 residues. Germline assignment: CDR1 SGDLS and CDR2 YYNGEE.

CDR3 sequence: CASSRTGGAGGLREQYF. The CDR3 DNA follows: TGTGCCAGCAGCCGGACGGGGGGAGCGGGAGGGCTGAGAGAGCAGTACTTC. The chain has TRBV5-8 and TRBJ2-7; 10 bases match TRBD2. With V trimmed by 4 bases and J by 7 bases, 17 bases remained unmatched. The CDR3 is 17 amino acids. Germline V gene data show CDR1 as SGHTS and CDR2 as YDEGEE.

The gene calls are TRBV18 and TRBJ2-7; 12 bases are shared with TRBD2. After removal of 6 bases from V and 1 base from J, the junction contained 4 bases not matched to a gene. This CDR3 comprises 15 residues. The germline gives CDR1 KGHSH, CDR2 LQKENI. Here the CDR3 reads CASSSTSGSSYEQYF. The CDR3 region has the DNA TGTGCCAGCTCGTCGACTAGCGGGAGTTCCTACGAGCAGTACTTC.

V gene TRBV7-8 combines with J gene TRBJ1-4, with a possible D match to TRBD1 (6 bases). Trimming removed 5 bases at V and 3 bases at J, with 19 bases between. CDR1 is SGHVS and CDR2 is FQNEAQ in the germline V gene. The CDR3 covers 17 residues. DNA of the CDR3: TGTGCCAGCAGCCTCCTCTGGGGGGGCGGGGCTAATGAAAAACTGTTTTTT. Protein sequence: CASSLLWGGGANEKLFF. Full variable domain (rest looked up from reference TRBV7-8 and TRBJ1-4): GAGVSQSPRYKVAKRGQDVALRCDPISGHVSLFWYQQALGQGPEFLTYFQNEAQLDKSGLPSDRFFAERPEGSVSTLKIQRTQQEDSAVYLCASSLLWGGGANEKLFFGSGTQLSVL.

V gene TRBV10-1 combines with J gene TRBJ2-3; no firm D call. Germline lookup yields CDR1 WNHNN and CDR2 SYGVQD (reference sequence). This CDR3 comprises 11 residues. The V and J ends lost 5 bases and 2 bases respectively, with 2 bases between them. CDR3 coding DNA: TGCGCCAGCAGTATCACAGATACGCAGTATTTT. This encodes CASSITDTQYF.

The CDR3 is CASSDRAKNSPLHF. DNA of the CDR3: TGTGCCAGCAGCGACAGGGCGAAGAATTCACCCCTCCACTTT. The rearrangement joins TRBV3-1 (or the pseudogene TRBV3-2) to TRBJ1-6; 7 bases map to TRBD1. Germline V gene sequence: CDR1 LGHDT, CDR2 YNNKEL (reference sequence). The CDR3 extends over 14 amino acids. With 5 bases clipped from V and 7 bases from J, the junction kept 5 bases outside the gene matches.

The CDR3, as DNA: TGCGCCAGCAGCCGACAAGAGACCCAGTACTTC. This sequence encodes CASSRQETQYF. V gene TRBV5-1 combines with J gene TRBJ2-5; D remains unclear. V shed 4 bases and J shed 2 bases, with 3 bases lying between them. Germline V CDR1 and CDR2: SGHRS, YFSETQ. The CDR3 has 11 amino acids. Full variable domain (missing parts from reference TRBV5-1 and TRBJ2-5): KAGVTQTPRYLIKTRGQQVTLSCSPISGHRSVSWYQQTPGQGLQFLFEYFSETQRNKGNFPGRFSGRQFSNSRSEMNVSTLELGDSALYLCASSRQETQYFGPGTRLLVL.

The genes are TRBV2 and TRBJ1-2, with a tentative D call TRBD1 (6 bases). V was clipped by 1 base and J by 8 bases, with 14 bases between them. Germline V gene lookup returns CDR1 SNHLY and CDR2 FYNNEI. CDR3 length: 14 amino acids. The CDR3 sequence is CASSEVRGKPGYTF. The DNA of the CDR3 is TGTGCCAGCAGTGAAGTCAGGGGTAAACCGGGCTACACCTTC. Looking up the rest from reference TRBV2 and TRBJ1-2 gives the full variable domain: EPEVTQTPSHQVTQMGQEVILRCVPISNHLYFYWYRQILGQKVEFLVSFYNNEISEKSEIFDDQFSVERPDGSNFTLKIRSTKLEDSAMYFCASSEVRGKPGYTFGSGTRLTVV.

This chain connects TRBV19 to TRBJ2-1; 10 nucleotides agree with TRBD2. Germline CDR1 reads LNHDA; CDR2 reads SQIVND (reference sequence). J was trimmed by 1 base and V by 6 bases; bases with no gene match: 9. The CDR3 spans 17 residues. Here the CDR3 reads CASSPQASGSSYNEQFF. The CDR3 nucleotides are TGTGCCAGTAGCCCTCAGGCTAGCGGGAGTTCCTACAATGAGCAGTTCTTC.

This chain links TRBV20-1 with TRBJ2-6; D unclear. The germline CDR1 and CDR2 sequences are DFQATT and SNEGSKA (reference sequence). Trimming left V 3 bases short and J 0 bases short, with 15 bases between. The CDR3 totals 17 residues. Written as DNA, the CDR3 is TGCAGTGCTAGTATAGGCTCGCCGTACTCTGGGGCCAACGTCCTGACTTTC. The encoded protein is CSASIGSPYSGANVLTF.

V and J are TRBV19 and TRBJ2-3; D is ambiguous. The V end was cut by 4 bases, the J end by 0 bases, with 8 bases between. Germline CDR1 reads LNHDA; CDR2 reads SQIVND (reference sequence). The CDR3 covers 14 residues. The chain's CDR3 is CASSRQISTDTQYF. CDR3 nucleotide sequence: TGTGCCAGTAGTAGGCAGATTAGCACAGATACGCAGTATTTT.

V and J are TRBV5-1 and TRBJ2-1; 9 nucleotides match TRBD2. CDR3 length: 17 residues. Germline V gene data show CDR1 as SGHRS and CDR2 as YFSETQ. Trimming at V came to 1 base and at J to 8 bases, leaving 13 bases not matched to a gene. This chain's CDR3 is CASSLPLGAGGADEQFF. The CDR3 nucleotides are TGCGCCAGCAGCTTGCCCCTCGGAGCGGGAGGCGCGGATGAGCAGTTCTTC. Variable domain in full (rest from reference TRBV5-1 and TRBJ2-1): KAGVTQTPRYLIKTRGQQVTLSCSPISGHRSVSWYQQTPGQGLQFLFEYFSETQRNKGNFPGRFSGRQFSNSRSEMNVSTLELGDSALYLCASSLPLGAGGADEQFFGPGTRLTVL.

The rearrangement uses TRBV7-9 and TRBJ2-2; possibly TRBD1 for D (7 bases). Trimming removed 2 bases at V and 7 bases at J, with 17 bases between. Germline CDR1 is SEHNR and CDR2 is FQNEAQ (reference sequence). The CDR3 consists of 16 residues. The CDR3 sequence: CASSLWRGRSGGELFF. For the CDR3, the DNA is TGTGCCAGCAGCTTATGGAGGGGGCGCAGTGGCGGGGAGCTGTTTTTT.

A few counts support this clone. The V and J genes are TRBV6-5 and TRBJ1-1; D remains unclear. Germline values: CDR1 MNHEY, CDR2 SVGAGI. V lost 6 bases and J 1 base, leaving 3 bases between the germline ends. The length of the CDR3 is 11 residues. The CDR3 spells CASRQNTEAFF. CDR3 DNA: TGTGCCAGCAGGCAGAACACTGAAGCTTTCTTT.

The chain recombines TRBV27 with TRBJ1-1; the match to TRBD1 covers 7 bases. Germline V gene data show CDR1 as MNHEY and CDR2 as SMNVEV (reference sequence). V shed 6 bases and J 0 bases; nucleotides not matched to a gene: 4. This CDR3 has 14 amino acids. Here the CDR3 DNA reads TGTGCCAGCAGGTTGACAGGGATGAACACTGAAGCTTTCTTT. Protein product: CASRLTGMNTEAFF.

The chain employs TRBV11-2 and TRBJ1-2, with D possibly TRBD1 on 6 matching bases. CDR3 length equals 14 residues. Trimming cost V 5 bases and J 8 bases, with 18 bases left between them. Looked up from germline, CDR1 is SGHAT and CDR2 is FQNNGV. CDR3 DNA sequence: TGTGCCAGCAGCCTGCTGACATCCACAGGGGGCTACACCTTC. It encodes CASSLLTSTGGYTF. The full variable domain, in which reference TRBV11-2 and TRBJ1-2 provide the parts outside the CDR3, is EAGVAQSPRYKIIEKRQSVAFWCNPISGHATLYWYQQILGQGPKLLIQFQNNGVVDDSQLPKDRFSAERLKGVDSTLKIQPAKLEDSAVYLCASSLLTSTGGYTFGSGTRLTVV.

J is TRBJ1-2 and V is TRBV6-5, with D perhaps TRBD1 (6 bases). The CDR3 covers 16 residues. Trimming took 4 bases from V and 4 from J, leaving 19 bases between them. The V gene's germline CDR1 is MNHEY and CDR2 SVGAGI. CDR3 amino acids: CASSSEAGVGGYGYTF. Here the CDR3 DNA reads TGTGCCAGCAGTTCCGAAGCAGGGGTTGGCGGCTATGGCTACACCTTC.

This clone was seen a few times. The V call is TRBV11-3, the J call TRBJ2-1; D gene unclear. From germline, CDR1 is SGHNT and CDR2 YENEEA. CDR3 size: 16 residues. V was cut by 0 bases and J by 7 bases, with 16 bases left in between. In DNA, the CDR3 is TGTGCCAGCAGCTTAGATTTTCTCTACCCTTGGAATGAGCAGTTCTTC. Its protein product is CASSLDFLYPWNEQFF.